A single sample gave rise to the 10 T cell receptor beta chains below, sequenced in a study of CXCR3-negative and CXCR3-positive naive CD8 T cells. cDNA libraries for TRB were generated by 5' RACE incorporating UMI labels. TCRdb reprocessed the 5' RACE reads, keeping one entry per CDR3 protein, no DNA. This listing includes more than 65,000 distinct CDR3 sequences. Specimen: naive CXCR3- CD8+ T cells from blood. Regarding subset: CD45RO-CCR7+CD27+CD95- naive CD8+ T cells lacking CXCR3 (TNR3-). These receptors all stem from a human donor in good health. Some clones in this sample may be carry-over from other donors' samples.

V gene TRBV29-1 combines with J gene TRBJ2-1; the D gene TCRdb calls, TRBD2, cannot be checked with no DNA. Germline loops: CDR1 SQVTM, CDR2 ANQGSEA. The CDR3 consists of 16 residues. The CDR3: CSVDMLASGTPSEQFF.

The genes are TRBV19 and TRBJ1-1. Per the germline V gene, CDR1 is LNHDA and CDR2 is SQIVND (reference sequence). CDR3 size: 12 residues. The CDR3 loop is CASSIEGTEAFF.

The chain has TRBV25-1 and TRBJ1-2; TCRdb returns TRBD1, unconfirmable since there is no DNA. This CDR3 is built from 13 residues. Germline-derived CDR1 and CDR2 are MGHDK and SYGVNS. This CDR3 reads CASQSYRDHGYTF.

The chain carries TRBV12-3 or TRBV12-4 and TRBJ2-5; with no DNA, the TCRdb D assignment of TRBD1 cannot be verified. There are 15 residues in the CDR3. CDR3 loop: CASSPAQGRAETQYF.

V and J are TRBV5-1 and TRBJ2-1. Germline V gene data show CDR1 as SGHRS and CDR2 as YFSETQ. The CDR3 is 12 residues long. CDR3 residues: CASAFGGNEQFF.

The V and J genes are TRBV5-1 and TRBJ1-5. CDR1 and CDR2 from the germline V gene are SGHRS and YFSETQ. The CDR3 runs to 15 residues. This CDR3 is CASSTGRDSNQPQHF. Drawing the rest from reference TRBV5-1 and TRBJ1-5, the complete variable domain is KAGVTQTPRYLIKTRGQQVTLSCSPISGHRSVSWYQQTPGQGLQFLFEYFSETQRNKGNFPGRFSGRQFSNSRSEMNVSTLELGDSALYLCASSTGRDSNQPQHFGDGTRLSIL.

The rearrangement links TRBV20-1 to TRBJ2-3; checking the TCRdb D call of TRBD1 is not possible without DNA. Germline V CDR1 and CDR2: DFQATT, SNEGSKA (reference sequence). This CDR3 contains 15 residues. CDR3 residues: CSAGRRDRETDTQYF.

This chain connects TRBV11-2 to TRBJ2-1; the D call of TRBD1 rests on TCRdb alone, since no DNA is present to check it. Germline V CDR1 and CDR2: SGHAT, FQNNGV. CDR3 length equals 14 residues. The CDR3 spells CASSLYGQYNEQFF.

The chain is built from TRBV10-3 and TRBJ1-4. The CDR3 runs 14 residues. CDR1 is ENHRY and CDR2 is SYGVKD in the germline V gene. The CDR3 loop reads CAISESGPNEKLFF.

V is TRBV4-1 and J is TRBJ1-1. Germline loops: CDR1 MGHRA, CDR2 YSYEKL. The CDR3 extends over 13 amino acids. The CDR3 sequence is CASSQEGSAEAFF.